Presented here are 19 T cell receptor beta chains from one specimen sequenced in a study of cytomegalovirus exposure and HLA in healthy donors. The PCR used 60 Vbeta and 13 Jbeta primers. Only in-frame clones appear in the TCRdb table, and some are missing; sequencing was by immunoSEQ multiplex PCR. The data contain some 200,000 clones, 75% to 85% of them singletons. Sequencing was performed on PBMCs. The receptors stem from a male donor in good health and CMV-seropositive.

The rearrangement links TRBV29-1 to TRBJ1-1; the match to TRBD1 covers 9 bases. V lost 8 bases and J lost 4; bases outside the gene matches: 8. CDR3 length: 13 residues. Germline CDR1 and CDR2: SQVTM and ANQGSEA. CDR3 in DNA: TGCAGCCTACGGACAGGGGTGAGCACTGAAGCTTTCTTT. This codes for CSLRTGVSTEAFF.

Concerning this clone itself: Other DNA variants within this sample encode the same CDR3. The chain employs TRBV6-5 and TRBJ1-1; no definite D call. The CDR3 loop spans 12 amino acids. Trimming removed 8 bases from V and 4 bases from J, with 11 bases in between. CDR1 is MNHEY, CDR2 SVGAGI, per germline. The CDR3 protein is CASFSVSTEAFF. DNA of the CDR3: TGTGCCAGCTTCTCGGTTAGCACTGAAGCTTTCTTT.

The chain uses TRBV7-9 and TRBJ2-3; no reliable D call. The CDR3 is 14 residues long. Germline V CDR1 and CDR2: SEHNR, FQNEAQ (reference sequence). Trimming removed 7 bases at V and 0 bases at J, with 11 bases between. The CDR3 spells CASKHGGSTDTQYF. The CDR3 DNA follows: TGTGCCAGCAAACATGGCGGTAGCACAGATACGCAGTATTTT.

This chain uses TRBV19 with TRBJ1-2, with TRBD1 matching 8 bases. The CDR3 loop spans 14 amino acids. Losses at the gene ends were 11 bases for V and 4 bases for J; bases not matched to a gene: 12. The germline CDR1 and CDR2 sequences are LNHDA and SQIVND (reference sequence). CDR3 nucleotide sequence: TGTGCCGCCTCGCTCGGGACAGGACCCTATGGCTACACCTTC. Its protein is CAASLGTGPYGYTF.

The chain is built from TRBV5-1 and TRBJ2-1, with a tentative D call TRBD1 (5 bases). CDR3 size: 16 residues. From germline, CDR1 is SGHRS and CDR2 YFSETQ. Trimming stripped 0 bases from V and 2 bases from J, with 12 bases between. The CDR3, as DNA: TGCGCCAGCAGCTTGGCCGACAGAGTCACCTACAATGAGCAGTTCTTC. Translating it yields CASSLADRVTYNEQFF.

The chain has TRBV7-3 and TRBJ2-1, with 7 bases lining up with TRBD1. Looked up from germline, CDR1 is SGHTA and CDR2 is FQGTGA. The V gene end was trimmed by 5 bases and the J gene end by 5 bases; junction bases not matched to a gene: 6. CDR3 length equals 14 residues. This CDR3 reads CASSDTGAHNEQFF. In DNA form, the CDR3 reads TGTGCCAGCAGCGACACAGGGGCCCACAATGAGCAGTTCTTC. The full variable domain, in which reference TRBV7-3 and TRBJ2-1 provide the parts outside the CDR3, is GAGVSQTPSNKVTEKGKYVELRCDPISGHTALYWYRQSLGQGPEFLIYFQGTGAADDSGLPNDRFFAVRPEGSVSTLKIQRTERGDSAVYLCASSDTGAHNEQFFGPGTRLTVL.

DNA of the CDR3: TGTGCCAGTAGTATTTGGGAGTCCAAAAACATTCAGTACTTC. It yields the protein CASSIWESKNIQYF. This chain links TRBV19 with TRBJ2-4; a weak D match, TRBD2 (5 bases). This CDR3 is built from 14 residues. Trimming left V 3 bases short and J 2 bases short, with 8 bases between. The V gene's germline CDR1 is LNHDA and CDR2 SQIVND (reference sequence). Full variable domain (missing parts from reference TRBV19 and TRBJ2-4): DGGITQSPKYLFRKEGQNVTLSCEQNLNHDAMYWYRQDPGQGLRLIYYSQIVNDFQKGDIAEGYSVSREKKESFPLTVTSAQKNPTAFYLCASSIWESKNIQYFGAGTRLSVL.

This clone showed up just once. The chain employs TRBV7-9 and TRBJ1-5; D remains ambiguous. CDR3 length: 12 residues. Trimming shortened V by 1 base and J by 10 bases, and 8 bases separated the two germline ends. The V gene's germline CDR1 is SEHNR and CDR2 FQNEAQ (reference sequence). This CDR3 is CASSLVGGPQHF. CDR3 in DNA: TGTGCCAGCAGCTTAGTGGGAGGCCCCCAGCATTTT.

This clone was detected only a few times. The chain joins TRBV9 to TRBJ2-7; the match to TRBD2 covers 9 bases. J was trimmed by 7 bases and V by 0 bases; bases with no gene match: 11. The CDR3 covers 16 residues. Germline CDR1 reads SGDLS; CDR2 reads YYNGEE. Here the CDR3 DNA reads TGTGCCAGCAGCGTAGCTACCAGCGGGGGGCGAGGGGAGCAGTACTTC. Protein: CASSVATSGGRGEQYF.

The gene calls are TRBV5-4 and TRBJ1-3; TRBD1 is a possible D gene (5 bases). Germline-derived CDR1 and CDR2 are SGHNT and YYREEE (reference sequence). The CDR3 consists of 16 residues. V was shortened by 2 bases and J by 2 bases, with 14 bases between the two germline ends. Here the CDR3 reads CASSLREGRAGNTIYF. The CDR3 DNA reads as TGTGCCAGCAGCTTAAGGGAGGGGAGAGCTGGAAACACCATATATTTT. Filled out from reference TRBV5-4 and TRBJ1-3, the complete variable domain reads ETGVTQSPTHLIKTRGQQVTLRCSSQSGHNTVSWYQQALGQGPQFIFQYYREEENGRGNFPPRFSGLQFPNYSSELNVNALELDDSALYLCASSLREGRAGNTIYFGEGSWLTVV.

The chain carries TRBV27 and TRBJ2-5; 8 bases agree with TRBD1. Trimming at V came to 4 bases and at J to 5 bases, leaving 12 bases not matched to a gene. The CDR3 has 16 residues. Per germline, CDR1 MNHEY and CDR2 SMNVEV (reference sequence). CDR3 sequence (DNA): TGTGCCAGCAGTTCTCGGACAGGGTTTTTGGTGGAGACCCAGTACTTC. It is translated as CASSSRTGFLVETQYF.

There are a few counts of this clone. CDR3 residues: CASSLRGGVNEQFF. The CDR3 DNA reads as TGTGCCAGCAGCTTAAGGGGAGGGGTCAATGAGCAGTTCTTC. The V and J genes are TRBV7-2 and TRBJ2-1; 7 bases align to TRBD2. The length of the CDR3 is 14 residues. Trimming cost V 2 bases and J 6 bases; bases outside gene matches: 4. Germline V gene data show CDR1 as SGHTA and CDR2 as FQGNSA.

The V call is TRBV7-2, the J call TRBJ2-3, with 7 bases that match TRBD2. The CDR3 has 13 amino acids. CDR1 is SGHTA and CDR2 is FQGNSA in the germline V gene. Unmatched junction bases numbered 2, after V lost 8 bases and J lost 0 bases. CDR3 region: CASGGVSTDTQYF. DNA for the CDR3: TGTGCCAGCGGGGGGGTTAGCACAGATACGCAGTATTTT.

The chain employs TRBV4-3 and TRBJ2-1; D is possibly TRBD2 (6 bases). Germline V gene lookup returns CDR1 LGHNA and CDR2 YSLEER. This CDR3 is built from 14 residues. V was shortened by 3 bases and J by 7 bases, with 13 bases between the two germline ends. The CDR3 nucleotides read TGCGCCAGCAGCCAGGCCGGGACTGCGAATGAGCAGTTCTTC. Translation gives CASSQAGTANEQFF.

The chain joins TRBV11-2 to TRBJ2-2, with D maybe TRBD2 (6 bases). Trimming removed 4 bases from V and 8 bases from J, with 14 bases in between. CDR3 length: 14 amino acids. Germline lookup yields CDR1 SGHAT and CDR2 FQNNGV. As DNA, the CDR3 is TGTGCCAGCAGCTCGACTAGTTATACGGGGGAGCTGTTTTTT. It yields the protein CASSSTSYTGELFF.

The rearrangement joins TRBV18 to TRBJ1-6, with D perhaps TRBD1 (5 bases). CDR3 length: 13 residues. Trimming removed 2 bases from V and 9 bases from J, with 8 bases in between. Germline CDR1 reads KGHSH; CDR2 reads LQKENI. CDR3 sequence (DNA): TGTGCCAGCTCACCAGGGACTCCTTCACCCCTCCACTTT. Amino acid sequence: CASSPGTPSPLHF.

V gene TRBV7-2 combines with J gene TRBJ2-7; TRBD1 matches 10 bases. The CDR3 runs 16 residues. After removal of 6 bases from V and 0 bases from J, the junction contained 8 bases not matched to a gene. In germline, CDR1 is SGHTA, CDR2 FQGNSA. The CDR3 reads CASRPSRTGGSYEQYF. DNA of the CDR3: TGTGCCAGCAGGCCGAGCAGGACAGGGGGCTCCTACGAGCAGTACTTC.

The chain recombines TRBV6-4 with TRBJ1-1, with D possibly being TRBD1 (5 bases). The CDR3 runs 14 residues. V was shortened by 5 bases and J by 4 bases, with 14 bases between the two germline ends. Germline values: CDR1 MRHNA, CDR2 SNTAGT. CDR3 sequence (DNA): TGTGCCAGCAGTTCCGGGCCCGGGGGCACTGAAGCTTTCTTT. The encoded protein is CASSSGPGGTEAFF.

This clone was seen just once. For the CDR3, the DNA is TGCGCCAGCAGCCCCGGAGCGGGGTACGAGCAGTACTTC. Its protein product is CASSPGAGYEQYF. This chain uses TRBV4-1 with TRBJ2-5, with 7 bases aligning to TRBD2. The end of the DNA is better explained by TRBJ2-7, so the J call may be wrong. Germline V CDR1 and CDR2: MGHRA, YSYEKL. This CDR3 contains 13 residues.